This T cell receptor beta chain was retrieved from a study of cytomegalovirus exposure and HLA in healthy donors. Healthy people donating bone marrow made up the donors. The CDR3 extends over 14 amino acids. In germline, CDR1 is MNHEY, CDR2 SVGAGI. Unmatched junction bases numbered 5, after V lost 6 bases and J lost 1 base. 13 Jbeta primers and 60 Vbeta primers were used for the PCR. The method was immunoSEQ multiplex PCR; TCRdb's version includes in-frame clones alone and lacks a portion of them. The sample comprises around 130,000 clones, about 85% of which are singletons, and over 1.5% rests with the top ten.

This chain joins TRBV6-5 and TRBJ1-1, with 7 bases lining up with TRBD1. This receptor was obtained from a boy aged 10-17 years in good health and CMV-seronegative. Sequencing input: PBMCs. Written as DNA, the CDR3 is TGTGCCAGCAGGGCTGGGACAGCGAACACTGAAGCTTTCTTT. Its protein is CASRAGTANTEAFF.